Detailed here is one TCR beta chain. This record comes from a study of shared clonotypes between healthy human individuals. The assay ran at deep level. 200 to 250 ng DNA, tens of thousands of T cell genomes, went into each sorted-subset replicate PCR. Produced via immunoSEQ multiplex PCR; TCRdb's table is partial and in-frame only. Of some 1 million clones in the sample, under 80% were seen once. The sequenced sample was memory CD4+ T cells sorted from blood. Sample subset: CD45RA-negative fraction. The clonotype originates from a man younger than 30 in good health.

CDR3 protein: CASSFYANEKLFF. In nucleotides, the CDR3 is TGCGCCAGCAGCTTCTACGCAAATGAAAAACTGTTTTTT. The chain carries TRBV5-1 and TRBJ1-4; D not certain. The CDR3 consists of 13 residues. V was trimmed by 2 bases and J by 5 bases, leaving 7 bases between them. Germline loops: CDR1 SGHRS, CDR2 YFSETQ.